This record looks at one T cell receptor beta chain sequence and its context. As yet, its antigen is unknown. Genomic DNA per cell subset filled all wells of several immunoSEQ plates. Using immunoSEQ multiplex PCR, the repertoire was profiled, and TCRdb retains in-frame clones only, with some absent. Of about 1.1 million clones in the sample, 78% were seen once. The entry originates in a study of shared clonotypes between healthy human individuals. The V end lost 0 bases, the J end lost 0 bases, and 15 bases lay between the germline ends. Looked up from germline, CDR1 is LNHDA and CDR2 is SQIVND (reference sequence). The CDR3 runs to 18 residues. Study results and caveats: The diversity represented, both genetic and in exposure history, was limited by few donors. When naive CD4 clonotypes were compared across a few donors, about 4.9% were shared. An effect of sequencing depth on clonotype sharing among donors was expected.

The specimen was memory CD4+ T cells from PBMCs. Subset given: CD45RA-negative fraction. The sequence was collected from a man between 18 and 29 years old in good health. Some clones in this sample may be carry-over from other donors' samples. The J gene is TRBJ2-1, the V gene TRBV19, with D uncertain. The CDR3 DNA is TGTGCCAGTAGTATAGACCCTCTCGAGTGGGGCTCCTACAATGAGCAGTTCTTC. This codes for CASSIDPLEWGSYNEQFF.